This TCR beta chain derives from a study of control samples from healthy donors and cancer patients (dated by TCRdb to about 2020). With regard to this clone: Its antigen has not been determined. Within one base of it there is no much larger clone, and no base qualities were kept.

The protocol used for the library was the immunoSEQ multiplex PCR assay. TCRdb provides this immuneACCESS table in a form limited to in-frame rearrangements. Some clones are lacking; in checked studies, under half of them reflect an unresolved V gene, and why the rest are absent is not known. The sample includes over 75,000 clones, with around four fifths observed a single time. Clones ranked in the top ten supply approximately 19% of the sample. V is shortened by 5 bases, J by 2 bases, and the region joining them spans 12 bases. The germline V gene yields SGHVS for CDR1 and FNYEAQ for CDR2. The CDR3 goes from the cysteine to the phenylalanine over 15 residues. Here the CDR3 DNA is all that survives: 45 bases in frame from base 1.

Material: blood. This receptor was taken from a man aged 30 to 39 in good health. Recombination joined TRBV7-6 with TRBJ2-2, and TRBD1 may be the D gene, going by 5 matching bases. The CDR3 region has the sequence CASSLQGINTGELFF. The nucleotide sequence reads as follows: TGTGCCAGCAGCCTGCAGGGAATCAACACCGGGGAGCTGTTTTTT.